These 5 T cell receptor beta chains were all obtained from the same sample, sequenced in a study of blood T cell repertoires in COVID-19. Repertoires were generated with immunoSEQ multiplex PCR, while TCRdb's copy carries only in-frame clones and drops some. The sample has 140,000 to 150,000 clones, about 89% seen once. The sample was peripheral blood. Receptors originate from a man between 60 and 75 years old with active or convalescent COVID-19.

The gene calls are TRBV6-5 and TRBJ2-1, with D possibly being TRBD2 (6 bases). This CDR3 contains 14 residues. Germline CDR1 reads MNHEY; CDR2 reads SVGAGI. V was cut by 5 bases and J by 5 bases, with 13 bases left in between. The CDR3 region is CASSPFSGDNEQFF. CDR3 nucleotide sequence: TGTGCCAGCAGTCCCTTTAGCGGCGACAATGAGCAGTTCTTC.

The genes are TRBV9 and TRBJ1-6, with D uncertain. Germline values: CDR1 SGDLS, CDR2 YYNGEE. The CDR3 totals 13 residues. The V and J ends lost 5 bases and 10 bases respectively, with 13 bases between them. The CDR3 nucleotides are TGTGCCAGCAGTTCCACGACGGAGTCACCCCTCCACTTT. It is translated as CASSSTTESPLHF.

This chain connects TRBV5-1 to TRBJ2-5; TRBD1 is a possible D gene (6 bases). The CDR3 runs 15 residues. The V gene's germline CDR1 is SGHRS and CDR2 YFSETQ. V lost 1 base and J 1 base, leaving 11 bases between the germline ends. The CDR3 here is CASSLLGQPQETQYF. Written as DNA, the CDR3 is TGCGCCAGCAGCTTGTTAGGACAGCCCCAAGAGACCCAGTACTTC. The entire variable domain, with the rest obtained from reference TRBV5-1 and TRBJ2-5, is as follows: KAGVTQTPRYLIKTRGQQVTLSCSPISGHRSVSWYQQTPGQGLQFLFEYFSETQRNKGNFPGRFSGRQFSNSRSEMNVSTLELGDSALYLCASSLLGQPQETQYFGPGTRLLVL.

CDR3 sequence reads: CAISAAGNTEAFF. In DNA form, the CDR3 reads TGTGCCATCAGTGCGGCGGGCAACACTGAAGCTTTCTTT. The chain links TRBV10-3 to TRBJ1-1; D gene unclear. The CDR3 covers 13 residues. Germline lookup yields CDR1 ENHRY and CDR2 SYGVKD. V shed 4 bases and J shed 2 bases, with 8 bases lying between them.

The chain has TRBV20-1 and TRBJ1-5, with D uncertain. Germline values: CDR1 DFQATT, CDR2 SNEGSKA (reference sequence). This CDR3 is built from 13 residues. V shed 3 bases and J shed 7 bases, with 13 bases lying between them. The CDR3 sequence is CSASGGSRQPQHF. The CDR3 DNA follows: TGCAGTGCTAGTGGAGGGAGTCGCCAGCCCCAGCATTTT.